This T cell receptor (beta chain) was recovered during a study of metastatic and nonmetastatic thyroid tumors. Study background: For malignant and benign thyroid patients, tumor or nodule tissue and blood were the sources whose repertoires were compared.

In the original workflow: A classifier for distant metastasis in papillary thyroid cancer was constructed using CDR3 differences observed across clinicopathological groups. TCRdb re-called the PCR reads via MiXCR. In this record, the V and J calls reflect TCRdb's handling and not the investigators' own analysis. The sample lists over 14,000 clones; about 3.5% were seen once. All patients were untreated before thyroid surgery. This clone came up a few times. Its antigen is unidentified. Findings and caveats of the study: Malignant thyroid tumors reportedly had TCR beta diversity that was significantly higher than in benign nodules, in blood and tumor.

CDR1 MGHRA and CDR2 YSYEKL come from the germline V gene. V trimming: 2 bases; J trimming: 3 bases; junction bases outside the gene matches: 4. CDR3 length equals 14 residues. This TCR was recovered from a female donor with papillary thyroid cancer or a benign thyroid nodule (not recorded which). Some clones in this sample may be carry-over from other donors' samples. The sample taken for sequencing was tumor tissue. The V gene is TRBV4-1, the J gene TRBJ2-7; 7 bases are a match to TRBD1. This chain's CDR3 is CASSQPTGNYEQYF. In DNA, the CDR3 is TGCGCCAGCAGCCAACCGACAGGGAACTACGAGCAGTACTTC.